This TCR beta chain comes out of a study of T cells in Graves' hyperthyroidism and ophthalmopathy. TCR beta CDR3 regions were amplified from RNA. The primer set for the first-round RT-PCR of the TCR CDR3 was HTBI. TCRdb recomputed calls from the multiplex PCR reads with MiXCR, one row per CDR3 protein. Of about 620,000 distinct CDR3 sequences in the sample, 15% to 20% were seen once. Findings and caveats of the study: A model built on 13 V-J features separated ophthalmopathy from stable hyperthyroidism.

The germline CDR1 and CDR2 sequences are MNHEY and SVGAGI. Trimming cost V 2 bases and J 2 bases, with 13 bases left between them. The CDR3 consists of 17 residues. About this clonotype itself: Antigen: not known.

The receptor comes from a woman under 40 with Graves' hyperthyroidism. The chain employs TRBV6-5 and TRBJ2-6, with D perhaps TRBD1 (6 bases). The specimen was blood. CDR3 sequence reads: CASSYMEDSPGANVLTF. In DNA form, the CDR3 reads TGTGCCAGCAGTTACATGGAGGACAGCCCTGGGGCCAACGTCCTGACTTTC.